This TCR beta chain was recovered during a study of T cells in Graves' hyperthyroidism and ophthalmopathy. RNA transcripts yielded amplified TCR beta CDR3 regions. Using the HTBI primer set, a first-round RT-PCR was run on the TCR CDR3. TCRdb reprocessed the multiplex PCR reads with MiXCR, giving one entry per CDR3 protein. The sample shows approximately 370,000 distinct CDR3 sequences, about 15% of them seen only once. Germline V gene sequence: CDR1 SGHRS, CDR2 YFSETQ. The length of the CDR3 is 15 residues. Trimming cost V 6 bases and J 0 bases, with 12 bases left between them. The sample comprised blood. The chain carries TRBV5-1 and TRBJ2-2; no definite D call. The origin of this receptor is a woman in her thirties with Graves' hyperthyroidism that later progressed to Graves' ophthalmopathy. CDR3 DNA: TGCGCCAGCACCCTACAGAATTCGAACACCGGGGAGCTGTTTTTT. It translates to CASTLQNSNTGELFF.